The 32 T cell receptor beta chains given below trace back to one sample, sequenced in a study of OX40 agonist ivuxolimab in advanced cancers. Clones were sequenced by immunoSEQ multiplex PCR, and TCRdb holds only the in-frame ones, with some missing. The table records roughly 70,000 clones, about 85% of them present only once. Sequencing used CD4+ or CD8+ T cells sorted from blood, obtained in a trial of the OX40 agonist ivuxolimab. All receptors come from an adult with an advanced solid tumor such as melanoma, head and neck, liver or kidney cancer.

This chain links TRBV7-9 with TRBJ1-1; no reliable D call. Trimming cost V 8 bases and J 1 base, with 11 bases left between them. The CDR3 extends over 13 amino acids. The germline V gene has CDR1 SEHNR and CDR2 FQNEAQ (reference sequence). The CDR3 spells CASAREGNTEAFF. The CDR3 nucleotides read TGTGCCAGCGCGAGGGAGGGGAACACTGAAGCTTTCTTT.

This clone was recorded once. The rearrangement joins TRBV4-3 to TRBJ2-5; tentative D call: TRBD1 (5 bases). The CDR3 length is 18 residues. V was shortened by 1 base and J by 3 bases, with 21 bases between the two germline ends. From germline, CDR1 is LGHNA and CDR2 YSLEER. CDR3 protein: CASSQAPLGQGLEETQYF. The CDR3 DNA sequence: TGCGCCAGCAGCCAAGCCCCCCTCGGGCAGGGATTAGAAGAGACCCAGTACTTC.

The chain employs TRBV29-1 and TRBJ1-5, with no clear D. The CDR3 runs 13 residues. CDR1 and CDR2 (germline): SQVTM, ANQGSEA. V lost 5 bases, J lost 6 bases, and 14 bases lay in between. CDR3 sequence (DNA): TGCAGCGTTAAAGGAGGGTTGGGTCAGCCCCAGCATTTT. Protein product: CSVKGGLGQPQHF.

The chain has TRBV9 and TRBJ2-7; 9 nucleotides line up with TRBD1. CDR1 SGDLS and CDR2 YYNGEE come from the germline V gene. This CDR3 spans 15 amino acids. With V trimmed by 1 base and J by 3 bases, 5 bases remained unmatched. The DNA of the CDR3 is TGTGCCAGCAGCGTATCTCCGGGACAGGGCTACGAGCAGTACTTC. Translation gives CASSVSPGQGYEQYF.

This sequence joins TRBV7-2 and TRBJ1-6; no definite D call. The CDR3 runs to 15 residues. CDR1 and CDR2 from the germline V gene are SGHTA and FQGNSA. V was cut by 5 bases and J by 7 bases, with 15 bases left in between. CDR3 coding DNA: TGTGCCAGCAGCCCCCGTAGAGGGTTCAATTCACCCCTCCACTTT. Residues: CASSPRRGFNSPLHF. The full variable domain, with the rest looked up from reference TRBV7-2 and TRBJ1-6, is GAGVSQSPSNKVTEKGKDVELRCDPISGHTALYWYRQSLGQGLEFLIYFQGNSAPDKSGLPSDRFSAERTGGSVSTLTIQRTQQEDSAVYLCASSPRRGFNSPLHFGNGTRLTVT.

V usage is TRBV11-2 and J usage is TRBJ2-5; perhaps TRBD2 as D (6 bases). Trimming removed 5 bases from V and 5 bases from J, with 15 bases in between. The CDR3 runs to 14 residues. Germline V gene lookup returns CDR1 SGHAT and CDR2 FQNNGV. The CDR3 loop reads CASSPGTVGETQYF. In nucleotides, the CDR3 is TGTGCCAGCAGCCCCGGGACTGTAGGGGAGACCCAGTACTTC.

The chain recombines TRBV6-1 with TRBJ2-7; maybe TRBD2 (7 bases). V was cut by 6 bases and J by 6 bases, with 15 bases left in between. Germline-derived CDR1 and CDR2 are MNHNS and SASEGT. This CDR3 comprises 13 residues. CDR3 residues: CASSVPRGAEQYF. In DNA form, the CDR3 reads TGTGCCAGCAGCGTTCCACGGGGGGCCGAGCAGTACTTC.

The gene calls are TRBV10-3 and TRBJ1-5; 8 bases fit TRBD1. V was clipped by 6 bases and J by 2 bases; unmatched bases: 6. CDR1 and CDR2 from the germline V gene are ENHRY and SYGVKD. The CDR3 is 15 amino acids. The CDR3 bases are TGTGCCATCAGCTTGGACAGGGTGGGCAATCAGCCCCAGCATTTT. The encoded protein is CAISLDRVGNQPQHF.

V is TRBV11-2 and J is TRBJ2-3; possibly TRBD2 for D (6 bases). The CDR3 covers 16 residues. Germline lookup yields CDR1 SGHAT and CDR2 FQNNGV. The ends were cut back, 5 bases at V and 4 bases at J, with 19 bases in the middle. CDR3 residues: CASSPQRGGRADTQYF. For the CDR3, the DNA is TGTGCCAGCAGCCCCCAGAGGGGAGGTAGGGCAGATACGCAGTATTTT.

This clone was recorded a few times. This chain uses TRBV5-6 with TRBJ1-2; D is ambiguous. Per the germline V gene, CDR1 is SGHDT and CDR2 is YYEEEE. The V gene lost 5 bases and the J gene lost 7 bases, with 18 bases spanning the gap. The CDR3 is 14 residues long. CDR3 bases: TGTGCCAGCAGGCAGCGCATTGGGCGGTTTGGCTACACCTTC. This encodes CASRQRIGRFGYTF.

This chain connects TRBV11-2 to TRBJ2-4; 7 bases are shared with TRBD2. With 4 bases clipped from V and 8 bases from J, the junction kept 2 bases outside the gene matches. Germline V gene sequence: CDR1 SGHAT, CDR2 FQNNGV. The length of the CDR3 is 12 residues. For the CDR3, the DNA is TGTGCCAGCAGCTCTGGGGGGGACATTCAGTACTTC. This sequence encodes CASSSGGDIQYF. The full variable domain, rest sourced from reference TRBV11-2 and TRBJ2-4, is EAGVAQSPRYKIIEKRQSVAFWCNPISGHATLYWYQQILGQGPKLLIQFQNNGVVDDSQLPKDRFSAERLKGVDSTLKIQPAKLEDSAVYLCASSSGGDIQYFGAGTRLSVL.

This chain connects TRBV11-2 to TRBJ1-2; 9 bases match TRBD1. Germline loops: CDR1 SGHAT, CDR2 FQNNGV. The CDR3 has 14 residues. J gave up 6 bases and V 3 bases, and 5 bases lay outside the gene matches. This chain's CDR3 is CASSLSRQGDGYTF. The CDR3 region has the DNA TGTGCCAGCAGCTTGAGTCGACAGGGGGATGGCTACACCTTC.

The rearrangement uses TRBV5-6 and TRBJ2-7; D may be TRBD2 (6 bases). This CDR3 has 14 residues. The V end was cut by 4 bases, the J end by 0 bases, with 11 bases between. CDR1 and CDR2 (germline): SGHDT, YYEEEE. The CDR3 loop is CASSRLAISYEQYF. In DNA form, the CDR3 reads TGTGCCAGCAGCCGGCTAGCGATCTCCTACGAGCAGTACTTC.

The rearrangement joins TRBV18 to TRBJ1-4, with TRBD1 as a possible D gene (5 bases). Looked up from germline, CDR1 is KGHSH and CDR2 is LQKENI. V dropped 2 bases and J dropped 6 bases, with 7 bases sitting between them. The CDR3 sequence is 13 residues long. The CDR3 is CASSPGGDEKLFF. The CDR3 DNA sequence: TGTGCCAGCTCACCAGGGGGTGATGAAAAACTGTTTTTT.

V and J are TRBV4-2 and TRBJ1-2, with D unclear. Trimming pared 0 bases from V and 4 bases from J, leaving 9 bases between. This CDR3 spans 14 amino acids. The germline gives CDR1 LGHNA, CDR2 YNFKEQ. This CDR3 is CASSQDRAGYGYTF. CDR3 coding DNA: TGTGCCAGCAGCCAAGATCGGGCAGGCTATGGCTACACCTTC.

This rearrangement joins TRBV5-1 to TRBJ2-3; TRBD2 aligns across 11 bases. Germline CDR1 and CDR2: SGHRS and YFSETQ. V shed 4 bases, J shed 3 bases, and the junction held 4 bases outside the gene matches. The CDR3 contains 15 residues. The CDR3 DNA reads as TGCGCCAGCAGCCGACTAGCGGGGTTGACAGATACGCAGTATTTT. Protein sequence: CASSRLAGLTDTQYF.

The V and J genes are TRBV30 and TRBJ2-5; 7 bases are a match to TRBD2. CDR3 size: 14 residues. Germline CDR1 GTSNPN, CDR2 SVGIG (reference sequence). V gave up 0 bases and J gave up 9 bases; unmatched junction bases: 10. The CDR3 nucleotides are TGTGCCTGGAGTGTACTGGGGGGGGTCATGGCCCAGTACTTC. Amino acid sequence: CAWSVLGGVMAQYF. Full variable domain (remainder filled in from reference TRBV30 and TRBJ2-5): SQTIHQWPATLVQPVGSPLSLECTVEGTSNPNLYWYRQAAGRGLQLLFYSVGIGQISSEVPQNLSASRPQDRQFILSSKKLLLSDSGFYLCAWSVLGGVMAQYFGPGTRLLVL.

V gene TRBV11-2 combines with J gene TRBJ2-4; TRBD2 matches 8 bases. After removal of 4 bases from V and 6 bases from J, the junction contained 8 bases not matched to a gene. CDR3 length equals 15 residues. Germline lookup yields CDR1 SGHAT and CDR2 FQNNGV. The CDR3 spells CASSSPSGSRNIQYF. In DNA, the CDR3 is TGTGCCAGCAGCTCACCGAGCGGGAGTCGAAACATTCAGTACTTC.

This rearrangement joins TRBV11-3 to TRBJ2-7; D may correspond to TRBD1 or TRBD2 (5 bases each). The germline V and J ends were trimmed by 5 bases and 2 bases, with 13 bases remaining between them. The germline V gene has CDR1 SGHNT and CDR2 YENEEA. This CDR3 is 14 amino acids long. The CDR3 here is CASSPSGRTYEQYF. Written as DNA, the CDR3 is TGTGCCAGCAGCCCCTCGGGGCGAACCTACGAGCAGTACTTC.

The gene calls are TRBV6-5 and TRBJ2-1; D not resolved. Germline values: CDR1 MNHEY, CDR2 SVGAGI. Trimming took 0 bases from V and 6 from J, leaving 9 bases between them. This CDR3 spans 14 amino acids. The chain's CDR3 is CASSYSSQSNEQFF. CDR3 in DNA: TGTGCCAGCAGTTACTCGTCGCAGAGCAATGAGCAGTTCTTC.

The chain combines TRBV5-1 with TRBJ1-2; D is undetermined. CDR1 and CDR2 from the germline V gene are SGHRS and YFSETQ. The ends were cut back, 2 bases at V and 2 bases at J, with 10 bases in the middle. CDR3 length equals 14 residues. The DNA of the CDR3 is TGCGCCAGCAGCTTTAACGACGCGAACTATGGCTACACCTTC. Its protein is CASSFNDANYGYTF.

The rearrangement uses TRBV7-2 and TRBJ2-5; 11 bases line up with TRBD2. CDR1 is SGHTA and CDR2 is FQGNSA in the germline V gene. After removal of 1 base from V and 7 bases from J, the junction contained 8 bases not matched to a gene. CDR3 size: 16 residues. The CDR3 sequence: CASSLVTSGAPRTQYF. The DNA of the CDR3 is TGTGCCAGCAGCTTAGTGACTAGCGGGGCACCAAGGACCCAGTACTTC.

The rearrangement uses TRBV5-4 and TRBJ1-1; TRBD1 aligns across 12 bases. CDR3 size: 14 residues. V trimming: 4 bases; J trimming: 5 bases; junction bases outside the gene matches: 3. CDR1 and CDR2 from the germline V gene are SGHNT and YYREEE (reference sequence). The DNA of the CDR3 is TGTGCCAGCAGCCCGGGACAGGGGGCAACTGAAGCTTTCTTT. It encodes CASSPGQGATEAFF. The full variable domain, completed using reference TRBV5-4 and TRBJ1-1, is ETGVTQSPTHLIKTRGQQVTLRCSSQSGHNTVSWYQQALGQGPQFIFQYYREEENGRGNFPPRFSGLQFPNYSSELNVNALELDDSALYLCASSPGQGATEAFFGQGTRLTVV.

V and J are TRBV27 and TRBJ1-3; unclear D gene. V lost 6 bases and J 2 bases, leaving 14 bases between the germline ends. Germline V gene data show CDR1 as MNHEY and CDR2 as SMNVEV (reference sequence). There are 15 residues in the CDR3. CDR3 nucleotides: TGTGCCAGCAGGGACCCTCTCCACCCTGGAAACACCATATATTTT. The encoded protein is CASRDPLHPGNTIYF.

The chain combines TRBV7-9 with TRBJ2-5; D perhaps matches TRBD2 (7 bases). TRBJ2-7 explains the end of the DNA better; the J call may be wrong. Germline loops: CDR1 SEHNR, CDR2 FQNEAQ (reference sequence). This CDR3 is built from 15 residues. The CDR3 DNA is TGTGCCAGCAGCCCCCCCCGGGGGGCGACCTACGAGCAGTACTTC. Protein sequence: CASSPPRGATYEQYF.

The table lists this clone with a count of one. The chain joins TRBV5-4 to TRBJ1-2, with 9 positions matching TRBD1. The CDR3 has 15 residues. CDR1 is SGHNT, CDR2 YYREEE, per germline (reference sequence). V lost 2 bases and J lost 2; bases outside the gene matches: 4. CDR3 loop: CASSFAGQGNYGYTF. The CDR3 region has the DNA TGTGCCAGCAGCTTCGCGGGACAGGGCAACTATGGCTACACCTTC.

This rearrangement joins TRBV28 to TRBJ2-7, with D possibly TRBD2 on 5 matching bases. The germline V gene has CDR1 MDHEN and CDR2 SYDVKM. The CDR3 spans 13 residues. Trimming cost V 5 bases and J 6 bases, with 14 bases left between them. CDR3 sequence: CASSPRTYGEQYF. Written as DNA, the CDR3 is TGTGCCAGCAGTCCCCGGACTTATGGCGAGCAGTACTTC. Looking up the rest from reference TRBV28 and TRBJ2-7 gives the full variable domain: DVKVTQSSRYLVKRTGEKVFLECVQDMDHENMFWYRQDPGLGLRLIYFSYDVKMKEKGDIPEGYSVSREKKERFSLILESASTNQTSMYLCASSPRTYGEQYFGPGTRLTVT.

This sequence joins TRBV5-1 and TRBJ2-7; TRBD1 aligns across 9 bases. The CDR3 is 15 amino acids. Trimming took 3 bases from V and 0 from J; bases not matched to a gene: 4. The germline gives CDR1 SGHRS, CDR2 YFSETQ. Here the CDR3 reads CASSSGTGNSYEQYF. CDR3 bases: TGCGCCAGCAGCTCCGGGACAGGGAACTCCTACGAGCAGTACTTC. The variable domain in full, completed from reference TRBV5-1 and TRBJ2-7, reads KAGVTQTPRYLIKTRGQQVTLSCSPISGHRSVSWYQQTPGQGLQFLFEYFSETQRNKGNFPGRFSGRQFSNSRSEMNVSTLELGDSALYLCASSSGTGNSYEQYFGPGTRLTVT.

The chain combines TRBV7-9 with TRBJ1-2, with D possibly being TRBD1 (6 bases). Germline values: CDR1 SEHNR, CDR2 FQNEAQ (reference sequence). The CDR3 runs 15 residues. V gave up 1 base and J gave up 4 bases, with 13 bases separating them. This CDR3 reads CASSLGPGQVYGYTF. CDR3 DNA sequence: TGTGCCAGCAGCTTAGGTCCGGGACAAGTCTATGGCTACACCTTC.

The chain has TRBV5-5 and TRBJ1-3; D perhaps matches TRBD1 (6 bases). CDR3 size: 15 residues. Trimming stripped 4 bases from V and 0 bases from J, with 11 bases between. The germline V gene encodes CDR1 SGHKS and CDR2 YYEKEE (reference sequence). The CDR3 DNA is TGTGCCAGCAGCCGTACAGGGAACTCTGGAAACACCATATATTTT. Encoded protein: CASSRTGNSGNTIYF.

Turning to this clone: The junction departs from germline at one end; a sequencing error may be responsible. The chain joins TRBV7-9 to TRBJ1-2, with TRBD1 matching over 11 bases. The germline CDR1 and CDR2 sequences are SEHNR and FQNEAQ (reference sequence). The CDR3 length is 13 residues. CDR3: CASSSTGTGGEFF. In DNA, the CDR3 is TGTGCCAGCAGCTCGACCGGGACAGGGGGGGAGTTCTTC.

The chain has TRBV5-1 and TRBJ2-3, with D possibly being TRBD1 (6 bases). Trimming took 5 bases from V and 0 from J, leaving 16 bases between them. This CDR3 has 16 amino acids. Germline CDR1 is SGHRS and CDR2 is YFSETQ. The CDR3 DNA reads as TGCGCCAGCAGAGAAGGGGGATCTACTAGCACAGATACGCAGTATTTT. The encoded protein is CASREGGSTSTDTQYF.